One sample yielded the 27 T cell receptor beta chains listed below, sequenced in a study of identical twins. From the 5' RACE reads, TCRdb called clonotypes with MiXCR, one entry per CDR3 protein. The table includes approximately 620,000 distinct CDR3 sequences, roughly 8% detected once. The same sample was also used in a study of yellow fever vaccine responses in identical twins.

The specimen sequenced was PBMCs. These receptors originate from a woman between 18 and 30 years old in good health.

This clonotype occurred a few times. This chain connects TRBV5-1 to TRBJ2-3, with 7 bases lining up with TRBD1. CDR3 size: 15 residues. V was clipped by 5 bases and J by 2 bases; unmatched bases: 8. Germline CDR1 and CDR2: SGHRS and YFSETQ. The CDR3 here is CASRSWDSSTDTQYF. CDR3 sequence (DNA): TGCGCCAGCAGATCTTGGGACAGCTCCACAGATACGCAGTATTTT.

The gene calls are TRBV15 and TRBJ1-5; D gene uncertain. Germline values: CDR1 LNHNV, CDR2 YYDKDF (reference sequence). This CDR3 is 14 amino acids long. V was clipped by 5 bases and J by 0 bases, with 8 bases between them. The CDR3 DNA follows: TGTGCCACCAGCGGCCGGTATAGCAATCAGCCCCAGCATTTT. It yields the protein CATSGRYSNQPQHF. Full variable domain (rest looked up from reference TRBV15 and TRBJ1-5): DAMVIQNPRYQVTQFGKPVTLSCSQTLNHNVMYWYQQKSSQAPKLLFHYYDKDFNNEADTPDNFQSRRPNTSFCFLDIRSPGLGDTAMYLCATSGRYSNQPQHFGDGTRLSIL.

The CDR3 region has the DNA TGTGCCAGCAGCTTTAGAGGGACAGGGTGGGACACTGAAGCTTTCTTT. Its translation is CASSFRGTGWDTEAFF. V is TRBV13 and J is TRBJ1-1; 9 positions match TRBD1. V was clipped by 3 bases and J by 3 bases; unmatched bases: 8. CDR1 is PRHDT and CDR2 is FYEKMQ in the germline V gene (reference sequence). The CDR3 spans 16 residues.

This clonotype was seen a handful of times. The rearrangement joins TRBV10-3 to TRBJ2-3, with TRBD2 as a possible D gene (5 bases). Germline V lookup: CDR1 ENHRY, CDR2 SYGVKD. V was trimmed by 2 bases and J by 3 bases, leaving 12 bases between them. The length of the CDR3 is 15 residues. The CDR3 sequence is CAISEVRAVTDTQYF. CDR3 coding DNA: TGTGCCATCAGTGAGGTGCGGGCGGTAACAGATACGCAGTATTTT.

J is TRBJ2-1 and V is TRBV11-2, with a tentative D call TRBD1 (6 bases). V lost 2 bases and J 2 bases, leaving 10 bases between the germline ends. Per germline, CDR1 SGHAT and CDR2 FQNNGV. The CDR3 length is 15 residues. The CDR3 DNA reads as TGTGCCAGCAGCTTAATTCAGGGGCCCTACAATGAGCAGTTCTTC. This translates into CASSLIQGPYNEQFF.

The sample holds a few counts of this clonotype. The chain employs TRBV4-3 and TRBJ1-6; TRBD1 is a possible D gene (6 bases). The length of the CDR3 is 15 residues. V was trimmed by 1 base and J by 8 bases, leaving 12 bases between them. Germline assignment: CDR1 LGHNA and CDR2 YSLEER. The CDR3 DNA reads as TGCGCCAGCAGCCAAGTTCGGGGGGCGTATTCACCCCTCCACTTT. As protein: CASSQVRGAYSPLHF.

The chain couples TRBV29-1 to TRBJ2-4; 11 bases are a match to TRBD2. The CDR3 loop spans 13 amino acids. Losses at the gene ends were 7 bases for V and 10 bases for J; bases not matched to a gene: 9. Germline V gene lookup returns CDR1 SQVTM and CDR2 ANQGSEA. This chain's CDR3 is CSGELAGGPIQYF. In DNA form, the CDR3 reads TGCAGCGGAGAATTAGCGGGAGGGCCGATTCAGTACTTC.

J is TRBJ1-2 and V is TRBV6-2 or TRBV6-3; 7 nucleotides align to TRBD1. The germline V gene has CDR1 MNHEY and CDR2 SVGEGT. The CDR3 consists of 15 residues. Losses at the gene ends were 4 bases for V and 3 bases for J; bases not matched to a gene: 8. The CDR3 sequence: CASSSYYRGDYGYTF. The CDR3 DNA reads TGTGCCAGCAGTTCCTACTACAGGGGCGACTATGGCTACACCTTC.

V and J are TRBV29-1 and TRBJ2-1; D remains unclear. The germline CDR1 and CDR2 sequences are SQVTM and ANQGSEA. With 4 bases removed from V and 5 bases from J, the gap between germline ends came to 6 bases. CDR3 size: 11 residues. CDR3 DNA sequence: TGCAGCGTTGCCGCCGACAATGAGCAGTTCTTC. This codes for CSVAADNEQFF.

This clonotype was seen ten or more times. The rearrangement uses TRBV11-2 and TRBJ2-3, with D perhaps TRBD1 (5 bases). Trimming removed 5 bases at V and 2 bases at J, with 17 bases between. The length of the CDR3 is 16 residues. CDR1 is SGHAT, CDR2 FQNNGV, per germline. CDR3 sequence reads: CASSLVPQGITDTQYF. DNA for the CDR3: TGTGCCAGCAGCCTCGTCCCTCAGGGTATCACAGATACGCAGTATTTT. The full variable domain, completed using reference TRBV11-2 and TRBJ2-3, is EAGVAQSPRYKIIEKRQSVAFWCNPISGHATLYWYQQILGQGPKLLIQFQNNGVVDDSQLPKDRFSAERLKGVDSTLKIQPAKLEDSAVYLCASSLVPQGITDTQYFGPGTRLTVL.

The chain combines TRBV6-5 with TRBJ2-5; weak D call: TRBD1 (5 bases). CDR3 size: 17 residues. V lost 2 bases to trimming and J lost 1 base, with 17 bases between them. Germline CDR1 is MNHEY and CDR2 is SVGAGI. CDR3 amino acids: CASSYGQGIFSQETQYF. CDR3 DNA: TGTGCCAGCAGTTACGGGCAGGGAATATTTTCCCAAGAGACCCAGTACTTC.

This chain uses TRBV3-1 with TRBJ2-1, with a possible D match to TRBD2 (5 bases). With 0 bases removed from V and 9 bases from J, the gap between germline ends came to 6 bases. The CDR3 spans 12 residues. Per the germline V gene, CDR1 is LGHDT and CDR2 is YNNKEL (reference sequence). CDR3 DNA: TGTGCCAGCAGCCAAGATGCGGGTGAGCAGTTCTTC. Its protein is CASSQDAGEQFF.

The sample holds one count of this clonotype. Just one base apart from a much larger clone, this may be a read error. The chain employs TRBV7-8 and TRBJ2-1, with 8 bases fitting TRBD1. The J call may not be correct, given that the DNA end is closer to TRBJ2-7. The CDR3 consists of 17 residues. Per germline, CDR1 SGHVS and CDR2 FQNEAQ. DNA of the CDR3: TGTGCCAGCAGCTTAGAAACAGTCAGGGGGCAGGACAATGAGCAGTACTTC. Its translation is CASSLETVRGQDNEQYF.

This chain joins TRBV4-1 and TRBJ2-7; D is perhaps TRBD2 (5 bases). V was cut by 3 bases and J by 0 bases, with 6 bases left in between. The CDR3 totals 13 residues. Germline V gene lookup returns CDR1 MGHRA and CDR2 YSYEKL. CDR3 DNA sequence: TGCGCCAGCAGCCACGGGGTCTCCTACGAGCAGTACTTC. Residues: CASSHGVSYEQYF.

This clonotype was recorded a few times. The genes are TRBV7-3 and TRBJ2-1; 7 nucleotides agree with TRBD2. The CDR3 runs to 15 residues. The junction had 7 bases not matched to a gene; V was cut back by 6 bases and J by 2 bases. Germline V gene data show CDR1 as SGHTA and CDR2 as FQGTGA. The CDR3 region is CASSVLAETYNEQFF. CDR3 in DNA: TGTGCCAGCAGTGTCCTAGCGGAAACCTACAATGAGCAGTTCTTC.

This clonotype was seen at least ten times. The genes are TRBV10-3 and TRBJ2-7, with 8 positions matching TRBD1. The CDR3 spans 16 residues. Unmatched junction bases numbered 7, after V lost 3 bases and J lost 0 bases. Germline CDR1 is ENHRY and CDR2 is SYGVKD. CDR3 DNA sequence: TGTGCCATCAGTGATCCCCCGACAGGGGCCTCCTACGAGCAGTACTTC. It yields the protein CAISDPPTGASYEQYF.

In this sample, this clonotype turned up a few times. The chain has TRBV27 and TRBJ2-5, with a possible D match to TRBD2 (6 bases). The germline gives CDR1 MNHEY, CDR2 SMNVEV (reference sequence). Trimming shortened V by 8 bases and J by 2 bases, and 9 bases separated the two germline ends. This CDR3 is built from 12 residues. The CDR3, as DNA: TGTGCCAGCGGGAGGACTCAAGAGACCCAGTACTTC. Translated, it gives CASGRTQETQYF.

This clonotype was detected a few times. The chain carries TRBV3-1 and TRBJ2-7; 8 positions agree with TRBD2. Unmatched junction bases numbered 8, after V lost 1 base and J lost 9 bases. Germline V gives CDR1 LGHDT, CDR2 YNNKEL (reference sequence). This CDR3 is built from 14 residues. The CDR3 nucleotides read TGTGCCAGCAGCCAAGGGGTCGGGAGGGCCCCGCAGTACTTC. As protein: CASSQGVGRAPQYF.

The chain is built from TRBV6-5 and TRBJ1-2; D unclear. The CDR3 runs to 15 residues. The germline V and J ends were trimmed by 0 bases and 3 bases, with 11 bases remaining between them. Germline loops: CDR1 MNHEY, CDR2 SVGAGI. The CDR3 here is CASSYSSPVDYGYTF. In DNA, the CDR3 is TGTGCCAGCAGTTACTCGAGTCCGGTAGACTATGGCTACACCTTC.

This clonotype was found a few times. This rearrangement joins TRBV4-3 to TRBJ2-5; 8 bases are a match to TRBD1. Germline V CDR1 and CDR2: LGHNA, YSLEER. CDR3 length: 14 residues. J was trimmed by 5 bases and V by 4 bases; bases with no gene match: 6. The chain's CDR3 is CASSLFRDRETQYF. The CDR3 DNA reads as TGCGCCAGCAGCCTCTTTCGGGACAGGGAGACCCAGTACTTC.

This chain links TRBV20-1 with TRBJ2-1; TRBD2 matches at 9 bases. J lost 2 bases, V lost 3 bases, and 8 bases had no gene match. From germline, CDR1 is DFQATT and CDR2 SNEGSKA (reference sequence). The length of the CDR3 is 16 residues. This CDR3 reads CSASFRRGGTYNEQFF. For the CDR3, the DNA is TGCAGTGCTAGTTTTCGGCGGGGGGGTACCTACAATGAGCAGTTCTTC.

As regards this clonotype: Sequence at one end of the junction differs from germline and may be a read error. V and J are TRBV20-1 and TRBJ2-5; the match to TRBD1 covers 9 bases. Germline V gene data show CDR1 as DFQATT and CDR2 as SNEGSKA (reference sequence). The CDR3 loop spans 15 amino acids. CDR3 protein: CSATYGTGRTEIQYF. In DNA, the CDR3 is TGCAGTGCGACGTACGGGACAGGGAGGACAGAGATCCAGTACTTC.

This clonotype has ten or more counts. The V gene is TRBV27, the J gene TRBJ2-7, with a tentative D call TRBD1 (5 bases). V lost 5 bases and J lost 2, with 7 bases in between. CDR1 MNHEY and CDR2 SMNVEV come from the germline V gene (reference sequence). This CDR3 spans 12 amino acids. CDR3 amino acids: CASSTGTYEQYF. CDR3 DNA: TGTGCCAGCAGTACAGGAACCTACGAGCAGTACTTC.

The V gene is TRBV11-2, the J gene TRBJ2-5; 7 bases agree with TRBD1. Germline loops: CDR1 SGHAT, CDR2 FQNNGV. The CDR3 length is 15 residues. Trimming removed 5 bases from V and 2 bases from J; junction bases left unmatched: 8. The CDR3 sequence: CASSPIRDRQETQYF. The CDR3 nucleotides read TGTGCCAGCAGCCCGATCCGGGACAGACAAGAGACCCAGTACTTC. Supplemented by reference TRBV11-2 and TRBJ2-5, the full variable domain reads EAGVAQSPRYKIIEKRQSVAFWCNPISGHATLYWYQQILGQGPKLLIQFQNNGVVDDSQLPKDRFSAERLKGVDSTLKIQPAKLEDSAVYLCASSPIRDRQETQYFGPGTRLLVL.

The CDR3: CATSDGSRGSYNEQFF. In DNA form, the CDR3 reads TGTGCCACCAGTGATGGCTCGCGCGGGAGTTACAATGAGCAGTTCTTC. The chain couples TRBV24-1 to TRBJ2-1; TRBD2 matches at 7 bases. The V and J ends lost 3 bases and 4 bases, in that order; junction bases with no gene match: 8. The length of the CDR3 is 16 residues. The germline V gene encodes CDR1 KGHDR and CDR2 SFDVKD.

This sequence joins TRBV27 and TRBJ2-7, with D uncertain. The CDR3 consists of 13 residues. Germline V CDR1 and CDR2: MNHEY, SMNVEV (reference sequence). V shed 3 bases and J shed 5 bases, with 11 bases lying between them. For the CDR3, the DNA is TGTGCCAGCAGTTTGTCAAGGGCCCACGAGCAGTACTTC. Protein sequence: CASSLSRAHEQYF.

As for this clonotype: The junction does not match germline at one end; this may be a read error. The chain joins TRBV3-1 to TRBJ2-3; D possibly corresponds to TRBD2 (6 bases). The CDR3 loop spans 13 amino acids. The germline gives CDR1 LGHDT, CDR2 YNNKEL (reference sequence). The CDR3 here is CASSRTQRASPDF. The DNA of the CDR3 is TGTGCCAGCAGCCGCACCCAGCGGGCGTCGCCGGATTTT.